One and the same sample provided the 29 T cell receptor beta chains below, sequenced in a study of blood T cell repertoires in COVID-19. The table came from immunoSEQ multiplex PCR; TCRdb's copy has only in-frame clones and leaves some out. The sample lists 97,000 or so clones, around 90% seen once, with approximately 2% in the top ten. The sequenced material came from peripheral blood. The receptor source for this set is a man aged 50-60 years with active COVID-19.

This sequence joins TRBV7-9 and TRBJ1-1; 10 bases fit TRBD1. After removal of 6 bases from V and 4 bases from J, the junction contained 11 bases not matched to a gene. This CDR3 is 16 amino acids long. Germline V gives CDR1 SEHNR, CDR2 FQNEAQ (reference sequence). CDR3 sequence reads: CASRMTGGDRSTEAFF. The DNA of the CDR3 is TGTGCCAGCAGAATGACAGGGGGCGATCGTAGCACTGAAGCTTTCTTT.

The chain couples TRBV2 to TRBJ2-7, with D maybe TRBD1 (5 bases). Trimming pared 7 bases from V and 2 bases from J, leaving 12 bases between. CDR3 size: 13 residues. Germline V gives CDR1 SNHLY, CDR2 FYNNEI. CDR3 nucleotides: TGTGCCAGCATTTCGACAGAGACCTACGAGCAGTACTTC. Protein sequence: CASISTETYEQYF.

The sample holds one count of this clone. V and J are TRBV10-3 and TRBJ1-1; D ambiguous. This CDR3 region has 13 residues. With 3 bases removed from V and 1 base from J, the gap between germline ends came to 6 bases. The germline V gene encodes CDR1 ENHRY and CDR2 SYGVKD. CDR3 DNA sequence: TGTGCCATCAGTGAAACGGGGAACACTGAAGCTTTCTTT. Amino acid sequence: CAISETGNTEAFF.

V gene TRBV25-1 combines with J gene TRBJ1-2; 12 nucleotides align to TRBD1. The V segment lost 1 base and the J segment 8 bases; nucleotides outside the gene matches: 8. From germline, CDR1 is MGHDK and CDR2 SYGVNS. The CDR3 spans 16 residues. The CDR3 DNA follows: TGTGCCAGCAGTGAATCTGGGACAGGGGGCTTTAGGGGCTACACCTTC. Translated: CASSESGTGGFRGYTF.

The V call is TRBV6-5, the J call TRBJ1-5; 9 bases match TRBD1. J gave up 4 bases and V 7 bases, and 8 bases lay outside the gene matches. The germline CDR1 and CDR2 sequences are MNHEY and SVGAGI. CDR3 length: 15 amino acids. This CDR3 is CASKYGQGNNQPQHF. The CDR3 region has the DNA TGTGCCAGCAAGTATGGACAGGGGAATAATCAGCCCCAGCATTTT.

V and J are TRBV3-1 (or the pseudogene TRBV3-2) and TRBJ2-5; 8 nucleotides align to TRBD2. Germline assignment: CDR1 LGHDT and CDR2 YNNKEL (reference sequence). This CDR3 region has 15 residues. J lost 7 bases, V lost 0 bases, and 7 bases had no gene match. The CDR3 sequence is CASSQELAVTGTQYF. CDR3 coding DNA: TGTGCCAGCAGCCAAGAACTAGCGGTGACCGGGACCCAGTACTTC.

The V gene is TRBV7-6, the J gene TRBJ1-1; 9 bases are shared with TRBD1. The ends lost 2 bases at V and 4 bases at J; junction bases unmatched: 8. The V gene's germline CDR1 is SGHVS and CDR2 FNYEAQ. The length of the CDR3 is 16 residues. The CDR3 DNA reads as TGTGCCAGCAGCTTACGCACAGGGGGCGTAGGCACTGAAGCTTTCTTT. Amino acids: CASSLRTGGVGTEAFF. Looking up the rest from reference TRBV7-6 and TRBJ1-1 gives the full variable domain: GAGVSQSPRYKVTKRGQDVALRCDPISGHVSLYWYRQALGQGPEFLTYFNYEAQQDKSGLPNDRFSAERPEGSISTLTIQRTEQRDSAMYRCASSLRTGGVGTEAFFGQGTRLTVV.

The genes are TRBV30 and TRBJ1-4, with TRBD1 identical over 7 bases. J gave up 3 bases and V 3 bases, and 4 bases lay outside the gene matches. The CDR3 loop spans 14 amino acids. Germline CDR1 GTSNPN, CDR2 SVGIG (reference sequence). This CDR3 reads CAWRRGQPNEKLFF. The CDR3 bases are TGTGCCTGGAGAAGGGGGCAGCCTAATGAAAAACTGTTTTTT.

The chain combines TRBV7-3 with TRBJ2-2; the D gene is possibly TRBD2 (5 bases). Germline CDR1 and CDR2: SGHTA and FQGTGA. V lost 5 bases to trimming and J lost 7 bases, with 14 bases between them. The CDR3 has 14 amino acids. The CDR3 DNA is TGTGCCAGCAGCAAAATCCGGGATGGCGGGGAGCTGTTTTTT. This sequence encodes CASSKIRDGGELFF.

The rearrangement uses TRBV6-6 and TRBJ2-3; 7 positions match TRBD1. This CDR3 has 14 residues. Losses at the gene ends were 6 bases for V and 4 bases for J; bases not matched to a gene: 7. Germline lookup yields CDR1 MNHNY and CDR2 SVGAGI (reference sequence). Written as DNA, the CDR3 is TGTGCCAGCAGGTCGGGGCAGGGGGCAGATACGCAGTATTTT. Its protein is CASRSGQGADTQYF.

For the CDR3, the DNA is TGTGCCAGCAGTTCCGGGACAGGGTTCTCCGAGCAGTACTTC. Protein sequence: CASSSGTGFSEQYF. The chain employs TRBV28 and TRBJ2-7, with 9 nucleotides matching TRBD1. Germline V CDR1 and CDR2: MDHEN, SYDVKM. The CDR3 consists of 14 residues. With V trimmed by 4 bases and J by 6 bases, 7 bases remained unmatched. The entire variable domain, with the rest obtained from reference TRBV28 and TRBJ2-7, is as follows: DVKVTQSSRYLVKRTGEKVFLECVQDMDHENMFWYRQDPGLGLRLIYFSYDVKMKEKGDIPEGYSVSREKKERFSLILESASTNQTSMYLCASSSGTGFSEQYFGPGTRLTVT.

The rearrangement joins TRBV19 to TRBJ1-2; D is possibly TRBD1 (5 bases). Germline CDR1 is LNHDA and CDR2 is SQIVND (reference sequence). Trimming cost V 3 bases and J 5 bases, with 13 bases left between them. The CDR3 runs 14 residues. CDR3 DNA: TGTGCCAGTAGTATGGGACTGAAGATATATGGCTACACCTTC. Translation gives CASSMGLKIYGYTF. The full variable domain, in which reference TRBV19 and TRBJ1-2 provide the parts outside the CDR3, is DGGITQSPKYLFRKEGQNVTLSCEQNLNHDAMYWYRQDPGQGLRLIYYSQIVNDFQKGDIAEGYSVSREKKESFPLTVTSAQKNPTAFYLCASSMGLKIYGYTFGSGTRLTVV.

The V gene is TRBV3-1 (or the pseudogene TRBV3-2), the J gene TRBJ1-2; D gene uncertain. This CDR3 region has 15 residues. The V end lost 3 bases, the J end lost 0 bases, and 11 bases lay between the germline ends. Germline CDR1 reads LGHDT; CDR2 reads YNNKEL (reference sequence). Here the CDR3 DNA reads TGTGCCAGCAGCCATTCGGTTCTGGCTAACTATGGCTACACCTTC. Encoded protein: CASSHSVLANYGYTF.

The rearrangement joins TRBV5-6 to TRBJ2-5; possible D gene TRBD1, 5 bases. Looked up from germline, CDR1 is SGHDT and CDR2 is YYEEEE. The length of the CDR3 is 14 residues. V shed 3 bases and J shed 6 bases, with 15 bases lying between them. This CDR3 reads CASSSDGLGQTQYF. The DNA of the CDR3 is TGTGCCAGCAGCTCCGACGGCTTGGGGCAGACCCAGTACTTC.

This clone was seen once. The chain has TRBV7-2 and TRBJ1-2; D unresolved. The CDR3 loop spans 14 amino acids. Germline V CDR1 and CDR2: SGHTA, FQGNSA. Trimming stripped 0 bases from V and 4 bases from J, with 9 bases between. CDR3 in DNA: TGTGCCAGCAGCTTAGCCGAGAAGTCCTATGGCTACACCTTC. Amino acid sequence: CASSLAEKSYGYTF.

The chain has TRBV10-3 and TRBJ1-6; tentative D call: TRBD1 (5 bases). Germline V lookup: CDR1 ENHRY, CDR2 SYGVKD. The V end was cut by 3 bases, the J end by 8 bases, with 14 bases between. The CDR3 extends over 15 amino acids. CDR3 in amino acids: CAISDSDSEYSPLHF. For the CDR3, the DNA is TGTGCCATCAGTGATTCCGACAGCGAGTATTCACCCCTCCACTTT.

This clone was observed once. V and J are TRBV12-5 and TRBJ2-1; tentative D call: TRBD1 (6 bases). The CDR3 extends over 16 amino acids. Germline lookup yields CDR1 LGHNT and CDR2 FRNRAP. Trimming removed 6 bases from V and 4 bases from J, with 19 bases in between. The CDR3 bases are TGTGCTAGTGGCCCCCCCAGGGGAGTAACATACAATGAGCAGTTCTTC. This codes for CASGPPRGVTYNEQFF.

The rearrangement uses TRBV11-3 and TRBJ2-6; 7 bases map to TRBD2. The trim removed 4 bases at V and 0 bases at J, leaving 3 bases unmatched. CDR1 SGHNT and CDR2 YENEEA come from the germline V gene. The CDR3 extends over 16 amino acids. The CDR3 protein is CASSSGGGSGANVLTF. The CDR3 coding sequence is TGTGCCAGCAGCTCGGGGGGAGGCTCTGGGGCCAACGTCCTGACTTTC.

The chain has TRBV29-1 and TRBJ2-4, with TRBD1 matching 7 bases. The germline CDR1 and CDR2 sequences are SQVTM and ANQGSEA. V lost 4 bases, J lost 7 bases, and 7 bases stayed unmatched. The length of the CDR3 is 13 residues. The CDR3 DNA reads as TGCAGCGTTGGGCAGGACAGGAGTAACATTCAGTACTTC. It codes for CSVGQDRSNIQYF.

CDR3 sequence reads: CASSLRPGTGSYNEQFF. The CDR3 DNA follows: TGTGCCAGCTCACTCCGACCCGGGACAGGGTCCTACAATGAGCAGTTCTTC. The V call is TRBV18, the J call TRBJ2-1, with 9 bases lining up with TRBD1. The CDR3 is made up of 17 amino acids. CDR1 and CDR2 from the germline V gene are KGHSH and LQKENI. The J segment lost 1 base and the V segment lost 4 bases, leaving 8 bases of the junction unmatched.

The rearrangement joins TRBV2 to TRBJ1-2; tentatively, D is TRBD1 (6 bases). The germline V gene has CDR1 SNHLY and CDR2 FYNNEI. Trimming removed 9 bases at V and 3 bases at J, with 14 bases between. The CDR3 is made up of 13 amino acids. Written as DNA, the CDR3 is TGTGCCAGTGGTGGGGCAGGGGACTATGGCTACACCTTC. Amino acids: CASGGAGDYGYTF.

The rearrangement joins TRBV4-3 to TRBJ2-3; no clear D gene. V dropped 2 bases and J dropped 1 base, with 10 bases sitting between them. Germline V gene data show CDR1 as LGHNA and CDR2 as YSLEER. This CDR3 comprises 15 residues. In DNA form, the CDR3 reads TGCGCCAGCAGCCAAAGAGCGTTCGGCACAGATACGCAGTATTTT. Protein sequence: CASSQRAFGTDTQYF.

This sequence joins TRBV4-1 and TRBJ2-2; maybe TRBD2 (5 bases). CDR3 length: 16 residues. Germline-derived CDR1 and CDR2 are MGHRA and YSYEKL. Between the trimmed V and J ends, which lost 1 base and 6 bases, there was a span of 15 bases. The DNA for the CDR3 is TGCGCCAGCAGCCAAGGGAGTAGCGCCTTGGCCGGGGAGCTGTTTTTT. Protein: CASSQGSSALAGELFF.

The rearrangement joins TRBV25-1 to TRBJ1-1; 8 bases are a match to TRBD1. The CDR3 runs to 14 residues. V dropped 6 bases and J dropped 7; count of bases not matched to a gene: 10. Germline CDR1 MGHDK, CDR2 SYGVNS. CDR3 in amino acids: CASSSTGEALEAFF. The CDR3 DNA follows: TGTGCCAGCAGCTCGACAGGGGAAGCCCTTGAAGCTTTCTTT.

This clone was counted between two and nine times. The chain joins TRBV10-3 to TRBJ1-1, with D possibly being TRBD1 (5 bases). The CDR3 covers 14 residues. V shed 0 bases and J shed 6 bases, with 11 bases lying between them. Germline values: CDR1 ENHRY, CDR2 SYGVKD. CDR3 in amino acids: CAISESFGAAEAFF. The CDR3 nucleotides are TGTGCCATCAGTGAGTCGTTTGGGGCAGCTGAAGCTTTCTTT.

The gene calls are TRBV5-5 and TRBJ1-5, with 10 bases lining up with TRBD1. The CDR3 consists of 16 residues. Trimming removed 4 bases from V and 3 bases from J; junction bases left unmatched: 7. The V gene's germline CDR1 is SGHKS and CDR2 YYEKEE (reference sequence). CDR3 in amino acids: CASSTSGQGDNQPQHF. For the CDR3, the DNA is TGTGCCAGCAGCACCTCCGGACAGGGGGACAATCAGCCCCAGCATTTT.

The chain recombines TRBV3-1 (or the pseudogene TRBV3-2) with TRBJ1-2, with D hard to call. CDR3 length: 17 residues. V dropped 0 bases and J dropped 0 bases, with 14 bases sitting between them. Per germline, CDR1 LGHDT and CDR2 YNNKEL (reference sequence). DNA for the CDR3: TGTGCCAGCAGCCAAGATACTGTGACGGGTACTAACTATGGCTACACCTTC. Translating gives CASSQDTVTGTNYGYTF.

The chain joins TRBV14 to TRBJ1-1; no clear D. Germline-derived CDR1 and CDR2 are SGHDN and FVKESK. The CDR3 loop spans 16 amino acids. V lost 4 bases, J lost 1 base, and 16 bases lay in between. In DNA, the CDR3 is TGTGCCAGCAGCCCCGGGGTGGTGACACAGAACACTGAAGCTTTCTTT. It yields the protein CASSPGVVTQNTEAFF.

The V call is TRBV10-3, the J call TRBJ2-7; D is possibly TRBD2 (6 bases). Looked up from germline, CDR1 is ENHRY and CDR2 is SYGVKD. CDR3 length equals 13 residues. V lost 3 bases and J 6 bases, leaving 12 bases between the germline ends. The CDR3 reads CAISEIKGGEQYF. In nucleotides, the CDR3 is TGTGCCATCAGTGAAATTAAGGGAGGCGAGCAGTACTTC.